This T cell receptor (beta chain) was sequenced for a study of shared clonotypes between healthy human individuals. The CDR3 extends over 14 amino acids. Germline loops: CDR1 SQVTM, CDR2 ANQGSEA. Trimming pared 1 base from V and 0 bases from J, leaving 9 bases between. Study outcomes and limitations: Clonotypes shared by all four donors outscored non-shared clonotypes in generation probability. Collection of samples was limited to blood; tissue repertoires likely differ.

Worth noting for this clone: Its antigen is not identified.

Donors, healthy HIV-negative adults, lacked recent acute infections or vaccinations. The data were produced by immunoSEQ multiplex PCR, yet TCRdb's version contains in-frame clones alone and is incomplete. Of around 1.5 million clones listed, 98% are singletons. The sample was naive CD4+ T cells sorted from blood. As to subset: CD45RA+ positively selected. The chain carries TRBV29-1 and TRBJ1-1, with D possibly TRBD1 on 5 matching bases. The source of this sequence is a man aged 25 to 40 in good health. The CDR3: CSVEVAGMNTEAFF. The CDR3 DNA reads TGCAGCGTTGAAGTGGCAGGGATGAACACTGAAGCTTTCTTT.